The 30 T cell receptor beta chains reported below all come from one sample, sequenced in a study of identical twins. TCRdb fed the 5' RACE reads into MiXCR, producing one record per CDR3 protein. There are approximately 700,000 distinct CDR3 sequences in the sample; 15% to 20% occur only once, and around 13% lies in the top ten. These data also formed part of another study, on T cells expressing NK-cell markers.

Sequenced material: PBMCs. The receptor source for this set is a woman younger than 30 in good health.

V usage is TRBV20-1 and J usage is TRBJ2-3; 9 bases map to TRBD1. Germline V gives CDR1 DFQATT, CDR2 SNEGSKA (reference sequence). The CDR3 has 14 amino acids. Trimming took 3 bases from V and 3 from J; bases not matched to a gene: 4. The CDR3 here is CSARTGGTTDTQYF. CDR3 in DNA: TGCAGTGCTAGGACAGGGGGTACGACAGATACGCAGTATTTT.

The chain is built from TRBV5-1 and TRBJ2-3; 7 bases map to TRBD2. J gave up 6 bases and V 3 bases, and 13 bases lay outside the gene matches. The CDR3 covers 16 residues. Germline V gene data show CDR1 as SGHRS and CDR2 as YFSETQ. The CDR3 region is CASSSTSSLTWDTQYF. In nucleotides, the CDR3 is TGCGCCAGCAGCTCGACTAGCTCACTCACGTGGGATACGCAGTATTTT.

The V call is TRBV9, the J call TRBJ1-1, with D uncertain. Germline lookup yields CDR1 SGDLS and CDR2 YYNGEE. The CDR3 has 15 residues. Trimming shortened V by 3 bases and J by 1 base, and 13 bases separated the two germline ends. The chain's CDR3 is CASSAELDGNTEAFF. The CDR3 bases are TGTGCCAGCAGCGCCGAACTGGACGGGAACACTGAAGCTTTCTTT.

The table lists this clonotype with a few counts. The chain uses TRBV7-2 and TRBJ2-1; perhaps TRBD2 as D (6 bases). Germline values: CDR1 SGHTA, CDR2 FQGNSA. This CDR3 contains 14 residues. The V gene lost 3 bases and the J gene lost 3 bases, with 9 bases spanning the gap. The CDR3 nucleotides are TGTGCCAGCAGCTTTGGCGGGATCTACAATGAGCAGTTCTTC. Its translation is CASSFGGIYNEQFF.

The V call is TRBV20-1, the J call TRBJ2-7, with D perhaps matching TRBD1 (7 bases). CDR1 DFQATT and CDR2 SNEGSKA come from the germline V gene (reference sequence). The CDR3 runs 14 residues. With 6 bases removed from V and 0 bases from J, the gap between germline ends came to 15 bases. CDR3 coding DNA: TGCAGTGCCGGGGCGGGGACAGCCTCCTACGAGCAGTACTTC. This sequence encodes CSAGAGTASYEQYF.

The chain is built from TRBV12-3 or TRBV12-4 and TRBJ2-3; 10 nucleotides agree with TRBD2. Trimming removed 2 bases from V and 6 bases from J; junction bases left unmatched: 5. The CDR3 has 15 amino acids. As DNA, the CDR3 is TGTGCCAGCAGTTTACTAGCGGGAGTTCGGGATACGCAGTATTTT. Its protein product is CASSLLAGVRDTQYF.

The chain joins TRBV7-2 to TRBJ2-2; possibly TRBD2 for D (5 bases). The CDR3 extends over 15 amino acids. Looked up from germline, CDR1 is SGHTA and CDR2 is FQGNSA. The V and J ends lost 5 bases and 3 bases respectively, with 13 bases between them. This CDR3 is CASSRTTSYTGELFF. CDR3 in DNA: TGTGCCAGCAGCCGAACCACTAGTTACACCGGGGAGCTGTTTTTT.

The sample holds a few counts of this clonotype. The rearrangement links TRBV20-1 to TRBJ1-1; D remains unclear. CDR1 is DFQATT and CDR2 is SNEGSKA in the germline V gene (reference sequence). The CDR3 contains 13 residues. V was trimmed by 5 bases and J by 1 base, leaving 11 bases between them. The CDR3 coding sequence is TGCAGTGCTCCGCGGACGGCGAACACTGAAGCTTTCTTT. It codes for CSAPRTANTEAFF.

This clonotype was recorded at least ten times. This rearrangement joins TRBV5-1 to TRBJ2-3; D call uncertain. Germline-derived CDR1 and CDR2 are SGHRS and YFSETQ. There are 15 residues in the CDR3. V was pared by 1 base and J by 0 bases, with 9 bases between. CDR3 protein: CASSLFQGSTDTQYF. The CDR3 region has the DNA TGCGCCAGCAGCTTGTTCCAAGGTAGCACAGATACGCAGTATTTT.

The chain employs TRBV18 and TRBJ2-2; tentative D call: TRBD1 (6 bases). Looked up from germline, CDR1 is KGHSH and CDR2 is LQKENI. The CDR3 has 13 residues. Trimming shortened V by 8 bases and J by 9 bases, and 16 bases separated the two germline ends. The chain's CDR3 is CASLTQGTRELFF. The CDR3 bases are TGTGCCAGCCTAACTCAGGGGACCCGGGAGCTGTTTTTT.

This chain uses TRBV10-3 with TRBJ2-1; D is unresolved. Trimming removed 8 bases from V and 3 bases from J, with 14 bases in between. Germline loops: CDR1 ENHRY, CDR2 SYGVKD. This CDR3 spans 14 amino acids. In DNA, the CDR3 is TGTGCCATCGGAGCCGGTAGCATCTACAATGAGCAGTTCTTC. This gives the protein CAIGAGSIYNEQFF.

In this sample, this clonotype turned up many times. The chain combines TRBV7-2 with TRBJ2-1; 8 bases match TRBD1. Germline assignment: CDR1 SGHTA and CDR2 FQGNSA. J gave up 8 bases and V 6 bases, and 15 bases lay outside the gene matches. This CDR3 region has 16 residues. CDR3 bases: TGTGCCAGCAGAAAGAATAGCGGACAGGGCCTCGATGAGCAGTTCTTC. This encodes CASRKNSGQGLDEQFF.

This clonotype was recorded a few times. The V call is TRBV29-1, the J call TRBJ1-5; 7 bases align to TRBD1. V shed 5 bases and J 5 bases; nucleotides not matched to a gene: 9. This CDR3 region has 14 residues. Germline assignment: CDR1 SQVTM and CDR2 ANQGSEA. The CDR3 loop is CSVRGLGPDQPQHF. The DNA of the CDR3 is TGCAGCGTTAGGGGGCTAGGTCCCGATCAGCCCCAGCATTTT.

This clonotype has a count of ten or more. The chain employs TRBV7-2 and TRBJ1-5, with D unclear. Trimming removed 1 base from V and 0 bases from J, with 7 bases in between. Germline assignment: CDR1 SGHTA and CDR2 FQGNSA. This CDR3 contains 15 residues. DNA for the CDR3: TGTGCCAGCAGCTTAGGGACGGTTAGCAATCAGCCCCAGCATTTT. Its protein product is CASSLGTVSNQPQHF.

This clonotype was observed a handful of times. The chain links TRBV12-3 or TRBV12-4 to TRBJ1-1, with D unresolved. This CDR3 region has 14 residues. V lost 5 bases and J lost 8, with 18 bases in between. The CDR3: CASSPFSLTTEAFF. CDR3 DNA: TGTGCCAGCAGTCCATTTTCTCTGACAACCGAAGCTTTCTTT.

This clonotype occurred many times. CDR3 in amino acids: CASSLWDRGKAFF. The CDR3, as DNA: TGTGCCAGCAGTTTATGGGACAGGGGAAAAGCTTTCTTT. The chain combines TRBV12-3 or TRBV12-4 with TRBJ1-1; 10 positions match TRBD1. CDR3 size: 13 residues. V lost 2 bases to trimming and J lost 9 bases; unmatched junction nucleotides: 3.

This clonotype was observed a few times. V is TRBV10-3 and J is TRBJ2-5; D is unresolved. Germline assignment: CDR1 ENHRY and CDR2 SYGVKD. Trimming removed 6 bases at V and 2 bases at J, with 10 bases between. CDR3 length: 13 residues. CDR3 sequence reads: CAIRNRSQETQYF. CDR3 in DNA: TGTGCCATCAGAAACAGATCACAAGAGACCCAGTACTTC.

The V and J genes are TRBV7-2 and TRBJ1-4; D remains ambiguous. Germline V gives CDR1 SGHTA, CDR2 FQGNSA. The CDR3 runs to 12 residues. The ends were cut back, 5 bases at V and 7 bases at J, with 8 bases in the middle. The CDR3 sequence is CASSPRSEKLFF. The DNA for the CDR3 is TGTGCCAGCAGCCCAAGGAGTGAAAAACTGTTTTTT. Combining the CDR3 with reference TRBV7-2 and TRBJ1-4 gives the whole variable domain GAGVSQSPSNKVTEKGKDVELRCDPISGHTALYWYRQSLGQGLEFLIYFQGNSAPDKSGLPSDRFSAERTGGSVSTLTIQRTQQEDSAVYLCASSPRSEKLFFGSGTQLSVL.

This clonotype came up a few times. This chain joins TRBV20-1 and TRBJ2-3; D gene uncertain. V shed 7 bases and J shed 1 base, with 12 bases lying between them. The CDR3 extends over 13 amino acids. Germline CDR1 and CDR2: DFQATT and SNEGSKA (reference sequence). The CDR3 bases are TGCAGTGAACCGCTGAATGGCACAGATACGCAGTATTTT. Translated: CSEPLNGTDTQYF.

The V call is TRBV7-9, the J call TRBJ2-1, with 8 bases matching TRBD1. The ends lost 1 base at V and 9 bases at J; junction bases unmatched: 2. The CDR3 covers 13 residues. Looked up from germline, CDR1 is SEHNR and CDR2 is FQNEAQ (reference sequence). The CDR3 coding sequence is TGTGCCAGCAGCTTAGTTCAGGGGGCTGAGCAGTTCTTC. Translation: CASSLVQGAEQFF.

This chain connects TRBV10-3 to TRBJ2-2; no definite D call. The CDR3 loop spans 17 amino acids. Germline V gene sequence: CDR1 ENHRY, CDR2 SYGVKD. Trimming cost V 0 bases and J 0 bases, with 11 bases left between them. The CDR3 DNA reads TGTGCCATCAGTGAGTCTCTCGGAAGCGCGAACACCGGGGAGCTGTTTTTT. Residues: CAISESLGSANTGELFF.

This clonotype came up a few times. The gene calls are TRBV12-3 or TRBV12-4 and TRBJ2-1; TRBD2 aligns across 8 bases. There are 16 residues in the CDR3. V gave up 1 base and J gave up 2 bases; unmatched junction bases: 4. DNA of the CDR3: TGTGCCAGCAGTTTAGGAATAGCGGGGACCTACAATGAGCAGTTCTTC. Amino acids: CASSLGIAGTYNEQFF.

This clonotype was recorded at least ten times. CDR3 DNA sequence: TGTGCCAGCAGCTTACTGGCGGGGTCACCCTACGAGCAGTACTTC. This codes for CASSLLAGSPYEQYF. This chain joins TRBV11-2 and TRBJ2-7; a possible D gene is TRBD2 (6 bases). Germline V gene lookup returns CDR1 SGHAT and CDR2 FQNNGV. V gave up 2 bases and J gave up 2 bases, with 13 bases separating them. This CDR3 contains 15 residues.

This clonotype was detected a few times. V is TRBV30 and J is TRBJ1-5; D is unresolved. Germline CDR1 reads GTSNPN; CDR2 reads SVGIG (reference sequence). The CDR3 length is 11 residues. V dropped 1 base and J dropped 9 bases, with 7 bases sitting between them. The CDR3 reads CAWSDAGPQHF. The CDR3 bases are TGTGCCTGGAGTGACGCTGGGCCCCAGCATTTT. Full variable domain (outside the CDR3, taken from reference TRBV30 and TRBJ1-5): SQTIHQWPATLVQPVGSPLSLECTVEGTSNPNLYWYRQAAGRGLQLLFYSVGIGQISSEVPQNLSASRPQDRQFILSSKKLLLSDSGFYLCAWSDAGPQHFGDGTRLSIL.

This clonotype has a count of ten or more. V gene TRBV7-2 combines with J gene TRBJ1-1; 8 nucleotides match TRBD1. CDR1 is SGHTA, CDR2 FQGNSA, per germline. The CDR3 is 13 residues long. Trimming removed 4 bases from V and 5 bases from J; junction bases left unmatched: 3. For the CDR3, the DNA is TGTGCCAGCAGCTCACAGGGGGTGACTGAAGCTTTCTTT. This gives the protein CASSSQGVTEAFF.

Many counts were recorded for this clonotype. This sequence joins TRBV7-2 and TRBJ2-7, with TRBD2 as a possible D gene (5 bases). The CDR3 has 15 residues. V was clipped by 5 bases and J by 2 bases, with 16 bases between them. CDR1 and CDR2 (germline): SGHTA, FQGNSA. CDR3 residues: CASSQSRGTTYEQYF. The CDR3 DNA sequence: TGTGCCAGCAGCCAGAGTCGGGGAACCACCTACGAGCAGTACTTC.

This chain links TRBV5-1 with TRBJ1-1; D not resolved. CDR3 size: 15 residues. The V gene lost 0 bases and the J gene lost 1 base, with 10 bases spanning the gap. Germline V CDR1 and CDR2: SGHRS, YFSETQ. The CDR3 loop reads CASSLEGRKNTEAFF. The CDR3 DNA follows: TGCGCCAGCAGCTTGGAGGGCAGAAAGAACACTGAAGCTTTCTTT.

In its sample, this clonotype was seen a few times. This rearrangement joins TRBV20-1 to TRBJ2-7; D possibly corresponds to TRBD1 (6 bases). Germline CDR1 and CDR2: DFQATT and SNEGSKA (reference sequence). Deletions cut 3 bases from V and 2 bases from J, with 11 bases between. This CDR3 is 13 amino acids long. In nucleotides, the CDR3 is TGCAGTGCTAGGAGGGACACTACCTACGAGCAGTACTTC. Residues: CSARRDTTYEQYF.

This clonotype showed up just a few times. CDR3 sequence (DNA): TGTGCCAGTTCGCCTGGGGGGGTAAGAGATACGCAGTATTTT. Residues: CASSPGGVRDTQYF. The chain has TRBV6-1 and TRBJ2-3; TRBD2 agrees at 7 bases. J gave up 5 bases and V 9 bases, and 11 bases lay outside the gene matches. CDR3 size: 14 residues. Germline CDR1 is MNHNS and CDR2 is SASEGT.

This rearrangement joins TRBV4-2 to TRBJ2-7; perhaps D is TRBD1 or TRBD2 (5 bases each). The germline V gene encodes CDR1 LGHNA and CDR2 YNFKEQ. The CDR3 is 15 residues long. Trimming removed 1 base at V and 0 bases at J, with 10 bases between. The CDR3 coding sequence is TGTGCCAGCAGCCAAGTTGAGGGGAGCTCCTACGAGCAGTACTTC. It encodes CASSQVEGSSYEQYF.